The T cell receptor beta chain under discussion was sequenced for a study of blood T cell repertoires in COVID-19. Study summary: In each case, the material was cDNA or gDNA derived from T cells, B-cell-depleted T cells, or PBMCs.

The length of the CDR3 is 14 residues. CDR1 LNHDA and CDR2 SQIVND come from the germline V gene (reference sequence). Between the trimmed V and J ends, which lost 3 bases and 3 bases, there was a span of 9 bases. Authors' data handling: Counts of nucleated cells, estimated from reference gene primer amplification, were obtained. Repertoires were generated with immunoSEQ multiplex PCR, while TCRdb's copy carries only in-frame clones and drops some. V and J calls and clone size are as listed in that table; D and trimming were resolved from the DNA. Of 200,000 or so clones in the sample, 70% to 90% were seen once. Assignments of participants to cohorts depended upon their own reported clinical history.

The chain recombines TRBV19 with TRBJ2-1, with D tentatively TRBD2 (6 bases). This receptor was obtained from a man under 40 who had recovered from COVID-19. Sequenced input: PBMCs or T cells enriched from blood (not recorded which). DNA for the CDR3: TGTGCCAGTAGTATCGGGCGGGGCTACAATGAGCAGTTCTTC. Its translation is CASSIGRGYNEQFF.